Below, 14 T cell receptor beta chains from the same sample are listed, as sequenced in a study of shared clonotypes between healthy human individuals. Some clones are missing from TCRdb's copy, which holds only in-frame ones; the method was immunoSEQ multiplex PCR. The sample holds about 1.1 million clones, around 77% seen once. Specimen: memory CD4+ T cells from PBMCs. Sample subset: CD45RA-negative fraction. Receptor source: a young man in good health. Some clones in this sample may be carry-over from other donors' samples.

The chain is built from TRBV6-4 and TRBJ2-2; D is unclear. The CDR3 extends over 12 amino acids. V was cut by 2 bases and J by 6 bases, with 4 bases left in between. CDR1 MRHNA and CDR2 SNTAGT come from the germline V gene. The DNA of the CDR3 is TGTGCCAGCAGTGACCCTCCCGGGGAGCTGTTTTTT. It encodes CASSDPPGELFF.

The rearrangement uses TRBV28 and TRBJ2-1; tentatively, D is TRBD2 (5 bases). Germline V gene data show CDR1 as MDHEN and CDR2 as SYDVKM. Trimming took off 10 bases at V and 10 bases at J, with 14 bases between the two ends. The CDR3 spans 11 residues. The CDR3 DNA follows: TGTGCCATCCAAGGAGGACGGGAGCAGTTCTTC. Its translation: CAIQGGREQFF.

This clone was seen more than once but under ten times. The J gene is TRBJ2-6, the V gene TRBV5-1; D possibly uses TRBD1 or TRBD2 (5 bases each). From germline, CDR1 is SGHRS and CDR2 YFSETQ. The CDR3 spans 16 residues. Trimming removed 0 bases at V and 2 bases at J, with 9 bases between. Written as DNA, the CDR3 is TGCGCCAGCAGCTTGGGAGGGGTAGCTGGGGCCAACGTCCTGACTTTC. Protein product: CASSLGGVAGANVLTF.

This clone occurred many times. J is TRBJ2-1 and V is TRBV28; 15 positions match TRBD2. Germline CDR1 MDHEN, CDR2 SYDVKM. With V trimmed by 5 bases and J by 11 bases, 13 bases remained unmatched. The CDR3 is 17 residues long. The CDR3 DNA is TGTGCCAGCAGTCTCCCGGGACTAGCGGGAGGAGCGGGACAGCAGTTCTTC. Its protein is CASSLPGLAGGAGQQFF.

The V gene is TRBV7-9, the J gene TRBJ2-5; no firm D call. V was pared by 7 bases and J by 7 bases, with 10 bases between. The length of the CDR3 is 11 residues. CDR1 and CDR2 (germline): SEHNR, FQNEAQ (reference sequence). The CDR3 loop is CASTAEGTQYF. The DNA for the CDR3 is TGTGCCAGCACCGCCGAAGGGACCCAGTACTTC.

There are a few counts of this clone. Other DNA sequences of this sample code for an identical CDR3. This sequence joins TRBV28 and TRBJ2-3; D uncertain. The CDR3 length is 11 residues. Germline assignment: CDR1 MDHEN and CDR2 SYDVKM. Deletions cut 6 bases from V and 2 bases from J, with 3 bases between. In DNA, the CDR3 is TGTGCCAGCAGGACCACAGATACGCAGTATTTT. Its protein is CASRTTDTQYF.

V is TRBV29-1 and J is TRBJ2-5; 7 bases fit TRBD1. This CDR3 is built from 13 residues. Unmatched junction bases numbered 6, after V lost 7 bases and J lost 1 base. Germline V lookup: CDR1 SQVTM, CDR2 ANQGSEA. CDR3 nucleotides: TGCAGCGCCCGAGGGACAGCCCAAGAGACCCAGTACTTC. Translation: CSARGTAQETQYF.

The rearrangement uses TRBV7-3 and TRBJ1-1; D call uncertain. The germline V gene encodes CDR1 SGHTA and CDR2 FQGTGA. This CDR3 has 13 amino acids. The V and J ends lost 2 bases and 5 bases respectively, with 9 bases between them. The CDR3 sequence is CASSLGVETEAFF. CDR3 in DNA: TGTGCCAGCAGCTTAGGGGTGGAGACTGAAGCTTTCTTT.

V gene TRBV7-3 combines with J gene TRBJ2-5; D call uncertain. The CDR3 covers 15 residues. Per germline, CDR1 SGHTA and CDR2 FQGTGA. V dropped 5 bases and J dropped 1 base, with 14 bases sitting between them. The CDR3, as DNA: TGTGCCAGCAGCCCATACAGAAGTAGCCAAGAGACCCAGTACTTC. It encodes CASSPYRSSQETQYF.

The rearrangement uses TRBV29-1 and TRBJ2-6, with D tentatively TRBD2 (7 bases). Trimming shortened V by 5 bases and J by 0 bases, and 17 bases separated the two germline ends. The CDR3 extends over 17 amino acids. Germline V gene sequence: CDR1 SQVTM, CDR2 ANQGSEA. CDR3 residues: CSVRFGGQGSGANVLTF. Written as DNA, the CDR3 is TGCAGCGTTCGATTCGGGGGGCAGGGCTCTGGGGCCAACGTCCTGACTTTC.

The chain is built from TRBV11-2 and TRBJ1-2; D is ambiguous. Per the germline V gene, CDR1 is SGHAT and CDR2 is FQNNGV. CDR3 length: 12 residues. Trimming took 6 bases from V and 4 from J, leaving 9 bases between them. The CDR3 loop reads CASSREIYGYTF. Here the CDR3 DNA reads TGTGCCAGCAGTCGGGAGATCTATGGCTACACCTTC. Full variable domain (remainder filled in from reference TRBV11-2 and TRBJ1-2): EAGVAQSPRYKIIEKRQSVAFWCNPISGHATLYWYQQILGQGPKLLIQFQNNGVVDDSQLPKDRFSAERLKGVDSTLKIQPAKLEDSAVYLCASSREIYGYTFGSGTRLTVV.

The sample holds a few counts of this clone. V usage is TRBV4-1 and J usage is TRBJ1-2; no clear D. V was trimmed by 4 bases and J by 3 bases, leaving 15 bases between them. The CDR3 extends over 15 amino acids. CDR1 and CDR2 from the germline V gene are MGHRA and YSYEKL. CDR3 amino acids: CASSRLGITDYGYTF. The CDR3 coding sequence is TGCGCCAGCAGCCGGCTGGGTATCACTGACTATGGCTACACCTTC.

The table lists this clone with a count of one. The V and J genes are TRBV30 and TRBJ2-7; D is possibly TRBD1 (7 bases). V shed 4 bases and J shed 1 base, with 11 bases lying between them. The CDR3 spans 13 residues. Germline CDR1 GTSNPN, CDR2 SVGIG (reference sequence). The DNA of the CDR3 is TGTGCCTGGACCCCAGGGGGGTCCTACGAGCAGTACTTC. Its translation: CAWTPGGSYEQYF.

The chain combines TRBV20-1 with TRBJ2-7, with 8 positions matching TRBD2. The germline V gene encodes CDR1 DFQATT and CDR2 SNEGSKA (reference sequence). The CDR3 runs 11 residues. The CDR3 spells CSPRRGDEQYF. DNA of the CDR3: TGCAGCCCCCGGCGGGGGGACGAGCAGTACTTC.